This T cell receptor (beta chain) stems from a study of blood T cell repertoires in COVID-19. Background on the study: Researchers got acute and convalescent COVID-19 samples from the United States, Italy and Spain.

Profiled with immunoSEQ multiplex PCR; TCRdb holds only in-frame clones, not every one. The sample has 70,000 to 95,000 clones, 88% seen once. This clonotype originated in a woman of 80 years or more with active COVID-19. The sequenced sample was peripheral blood.

The CDR3 coding sequence is TGCGCCAGCAGCCCCGACTGGCCCACTGAAGCTTTCTTT. Translated: CASSPDWPTEAFF. The rearrangement uses TRBV5-1 and TRBJ1-1, with D unresolved. The CDR3 runs to 13 residues. CDR1 is SGHRS, CDR2 YFSETQ, per germline. V lost 4 bases, J lost 4 bases, and 11 bases lay in between.